The 9 T cell receptor beta chains below come from one sample, sequenced in a study of blood T cell repertoires in COVID-19. The method was immunoSEQ multiplex PCR; TCRdb's version includes in-frame clones alone and lacks a portion of them. The sample includes around 79,000 clones, about 83% of them seen just once. Sequences were obtained from peripheral blood. The receptor source for this set is a woman aged 60-75 years with acute or convalescent COVID-19.

The count of this clone is one. The rearrangement uses TRBV19 and TRBJ1-1, with 8 bases that match TRBD1. V dropped 3 bases and J dropped 1; count of bases not matched to a gene: 7. This CDR3 has 16 amino acids. From germline, CDR1 is LNHDA and CDR2 SQIVND (reference sequence). CDR3 in amino acids: CASSILWTGPNTEAFF. CDR3 in DNA: TGTGCCAGTAGTATCCTCTGGACAGGGCCGAACACTGAAGCTTTCTTT.

This clone has a single count. The chain recombines TRBV29-1 with TRBJ1-2; 10 nucleotides match TRBD1. The CDR3 contains 14 residues. Trimming at V came to 4 bases and at J to 2 bases, leaving 4 bases not matched to a gene. The germline V gene has CDR1 SQVTM and CDR2 ANQGSEA. CDR3 DNA: TGCAGCGTTGGGTTGGGACAGGGGAACTATGGCTACACCTTC. Protein: CSVGLGQGNYGYTF.

The chain combines TRBV5-6 with TRBJ1-2; 8 bases agree with TRBD1. Germline lookup yields CDR1 SGHDT and CDR2 YYEEEE. V was clipped by 5 bases and J by 8 bases; unmatched bases: 17. The CDR3 has 16 amino acids. CDR3 DNA: TGTGCCAGCAGGGTAGACAGGGGCGTCAAGGCAGGCGGCTACACCTTC. Translating it yields CASRVDRGVKAGGYTF.

The V gene is TRBV11-2, the J gene TRBJ1-4; TRBD1 aligns across 8 bases. Germline loops: CDR1 SGHAT, CDR2 FQNNGV. The V gene end was trimmed by 3 bases and the J gene end by 8 bases; junction bases not matched to a gene: 11. CDR3 length: 16 residues. CDR3 amino acids: CASSLGSGTGWEKLFF. The CDR3 DNA sequence: TGTGCCAGCAGCTTGGGATCCGGGACAGGCTGGGAAAAACTGTTTTTT.

J is TRBJ2-7 and V is TRBV5-5; perhaps TRBD1 as D (5 bases). V dropped 6 bases and J dropped 3 bases, with 13 bases sitting between them. This CDR3 is 13 amino acids long. CDR1 and CDR2 from the germline V gene are SGHKS and YYEKEE (reference sequence). The CDR3 reads CASNEVDSYEQYF. CDR3 nucleotides: TGTGCCAGCAACGAGGTCGACAGCTACGAGCAGTACTTC.

The chain recombines TRBV27 with TRBJ1-2, with 9 positions matching TRBD1. Trimming cost V 5 bases and J 2 bases; bases outside gene matches: 12. This CDR3 spans 17 amino acids. Germline V lookup: CDR1 MNHEY, CDR2 SMNVEV (reference sequence). Here the CDR3 DNA reads TGTGCCAGCAGTGCTACCACAGCCGGGACAGGGAACTATGGCTACACCTTC. It is translated as CASSATTAGTGNYGYTF.

The rearrangement links TRBV7-2 to TRBJ1-2; D may be TRBD1 (6 bases). Trimming shortened V by 6 bases and J by 6 bases, and 17 bases separated the two germline ends. The CDR3 extends over 14 amino acids. Germline loops: CDR1 SGHTA, CDR2 FQGNSA. The CDR3 here is CASRRGGGVDGYTF. CDR3 DNA sequence: TGTGCCAGCAGACGAGGGGGAGGGGTGGATGGCTACACCTTC.

J is TRBJ1-3 and V is TRBV5-1, with unresolved D. The CDR3 contains 16 residues. Between the trimmed V and J ends, which lost 2 bases and 0 bases, there was a span of 12 bases. The germline gives CDR1 SGHRS, CDR2 YFSETQ. The CDR3 nucleotides read TGCGCCAGCAGCTTTACTACGGGATTCTCTGGAAACACCATATATTTT. This gives the protein CASSFTTGFSGNTIYF.

V usage is TRBV4-1 and J usage is TRBJ1-1; weak D call: TRBD1 (5 bases). Germline CDR1 reads MGHRA; CDR2 reads YSYEKL. This CDR3 has 15 amino acids. V lost 4 bases to trimming and J lost 2 bases, with 14 bases between them. The CDR3 sequence: CASSLDGGRNTEAFF. In nucleotides, the CDR3 is TGCGCCAGCAGCCTGGACGGGGGGAGAAACACTGAAGCTTTCTTT.